The 16 T cell receptor beta chains below were found in one sample sequenced in a study of T-cell reconstitution after alpha-beta-depleted transplantation in children. Preparation of the TCRbeta library involved a method that used unique molecular identifiers. TCRdb processed the PCR reads anew with MiXCR; each CDR3 protein has one entry. This table has roughly 790,000 distinct CDR3 sequences, about 15% appearing once. This specimen was PBMCs, mostly from graft donor cells, taken 360 days after TCRalphabeta/CD19-depleted stem cell transplant. These receptors came from a male patient younger than 18 who had a stem cell transplant for acute lymphoblastic leukemia, so the T cells may come from the graft donor.

The V gene is TRBV13, the J gene TRBJ2-7; D not resolved. Germline values: CDR1 PRHDT, CDR2 FYEKMQ (reference sequence). This CDR3 is 17 amino acids long. Trimming took off 3 bases at V and 3 bases at J, with 21 bases between the two ends. The CDR3 bases are TGTGCCAGCAGCTTTAGCTTACTTCGGACGAATGGCTACGAGCAGTACTTC. Translating it yields CASSFSLLRTNGYEQYF.

In its sample, this clonotype was seen a few times. The rearrangement joins TRBV7-6 to TRBJ2-3; no reliable D call. V was clipped by 4 bases and J by 4 bases, with 9 bases between them. The germline V gene has CDR1 SGHVS and CDR2 FNYEAQ. The CDR3 has 13 amino acids. CDR3 DNA sequence: TGTGCCAGCAGCTCCCAGTTGGCAGATACGCAGTATTTT. It translates to CASSSQLADTQYF.

This clonotype was picked up many times. The chain has TRBV20-1 and TRBJ2-3; perhaps D is TRBD1 or TRBD2 (5 bases each). The germline gives CDR1 DFQATT, CDR2 SNEGSKA (reference sequence). V shed 4 bases and J shed 4 bases, with 9 bases lying between them. This CDR3 comprises 12 residues. CDR3: CSATLGADTQYF. In nucleotides, the CDR3 is TGCAGTGCTACCCTGGGGGCAGATACGCAGTATTTT.

This clonotype appeared a few times. V gene TRBV7-2 combines with J gene TRBJ2-7; D uncertain. Germline CDR1 is SGHTA and CDR2 is FQGNSA. The V and J ends lost 5 bases and 2 bases respectively, with 16 bases between them. The CDR3 sequence is 15 residues long. The DNA for the CDR3 is TGTGCCAGCAGCGCCTACCCTAGTGGGCCCTACGAGCAGTACTTC. This translates into CASSAYPSGPYEQYF.

This clonotype was seen a single time. The chain joins TRBV29-1 to TRBJ1-1; D remains ambiguous. The V end lost 5 bases, the J end lost 0 bases, and 10 bases lay between the germline ends. Germline CDR1 is SQVTM and CDR2 is ANQGSEA. CDR3 size: 13 residues. The CDR3 nucleotides are TGCAGCGTTCCGGGTCATATGAACACTGAAGCTTTCTTT. It encodes CSVPGHMNTEAFF.

This clonotype has only a few counts. V gene TRBV6-2 or TRBV6-3 combines with J gene TRBJ1-6, with a tentative D call TRBD1 (5 bases). The CDR3 is made up of 12 amino acids. Germline CDR1 reads MNHEY; CDR2 reads SVGEGT. Trimming stripped 3 bases from V and 10 bases from J, with 7 bases between. The CDR3 loop is CASSYWDSPLHF. In DNA form, the CDR3 reads TGTGCCAGCAGTTATTGGGACTCACCCCTCCACTTT.

This clonotype was detected only a few times. The chain combines TRBV7-9 with TRBJ1-4; D is unclear. This CDR3 has 15 residues. Per the germline V gene, CDR1 is SEHNR and CDR2 is FQNEAQ (reference sequence). Trimming removed 3 bases at V and 8 bases at J, with 16 bases between. CDR3 sequence (DNA): TGTGCCAGCAGCTTGGGTCAGAGGTTACTCGAAAAACTGTTTTTT. Its translation: CASSLGQRLLEKLFF. The complete variable domain, with remaining parts taken from reference TRBV7-9 and TRBJ1-4, reads DTGVSQNPRHKITKRGQNVTFRCDPISEHNRLYWYRQTLGQGPEFLTYFQNEAQLEKSRLLSDRFSAERPKGSFSTLEIQRTEQGDSAMYLCASSLGQRLLEKLFFGSGTQLSVL.

This clonotype has a handful of counts. This rearrangement joins TRBV7-2 to TRBJ1-1; possibly TRBD1 for D (5 bases). Germline CDR1 and CDR2: SGHTA and FQGNSA. V lost 6 bases to trimming and J lost 0 bases, with 14 bases between them. This CDR3 is 15 amino acids long. CDR3 region: CASRRIGALNTEAFF. The CDR3 bases are TGTGCCAGCAGAAGGATTGGGGCGCTGAACACTGAAGCTTTCTTT. Filled out from reference TRBV7-2 and TRBJ1-1, the complete variable domain reads GAGVSQSPSNKVTEKGKDVELRCDPISGHTALYWYRQSLGQGLEFLIYFQGNSAPDKSGLPSDRFSAERTGGSVSTLTIQRTQQEDSAVYLCASRRIGALNTEAFFGQGTRLTVV.

The CDR3 sequence is CSVKNRTGRGYTF. DNA for the CDR3: TGCAGCGTTAAGAATAGGACAGGGCGCGGCTACACCTTC. This chain joins TRBV29-1 and TRBJ1-2, with TRBD1 matching over 8 bases. The ends lost 5 bases at V and 8 bases at J; junction bases unmatched: 10. CDR1 and CDR2 (germline): SQVTM, ANQGSEA. This CDR3 has 13 amino acids.

V gene TRBV6-1 combines with J gene TRBJ2-1; TRBD2 matches at 10 bases. With 7 bases clipped from V and 3 bases from J, the junction kept 6 bases outside the gene matches. This CDR3 is 15 amino acids long. Germline V CDR1 and CDR2: MNHNS, SASEGT. CDR3 DNA: TGTGCCAGCACCGCCCCTAGCGGGAGCTACAATGAGCAGTTCTTC. Translation: CASTAPSGSYNEQFF.

The chain is built from TRBV7-3 and TRBJ2-7, with a tentative D call TRBD1 (5 bases). Trimming removed 1 base from V and 4 bases from J, with 17 bases in between. Germline V CDR1 and CDR2: SGHTA, FQGTGA. The CDR3 consists of 16 residues. CDR3 nucleotides: TGTGCCAGCAGCTTAAGCAGGGTTTCCAGCCGTTACGAGCAGTACTTC. Its protein product is CASSLSRVSSRYEQYF.

This clonotype turned up a few times. The rearrangement links TRBV6-2 or TRBV6-3 to TRBJ2-5, with 10 bases that match TRBD2. CDR3 size: 15 residues. CDR1 and CDR2 from the germline V gene are MNHEY and SVGEGT. The junction had 5 bases not matched to a gene; V was cut back by 6 bases and J by 1 base. The CDR3 nucleotides are TGTGCCAGCAGCCCTAGCGGGGGATCCCAAGAGACCCAGTACTTC. Translation gives CASSPSGGSQETQYF.

A few counts support this clonotype. V gene TRBV9 combines with J gene TRBJ2-7; 10 nucleotides line up with TRBD2. CDR3 length: 17 amino acids. With 0 bases clipped from V and 7 bases from J, the junction kept 13 bases outside the gene matches. Germline values: CDR1 SGDLS, CDR2 YYNGEE. CDR3 DNA sequence: TGTGCCAGCAGCGTAGTCCCCGGGCTAGCGGGAGAGGGTGAGCAGTACTTC. This encodes CASSVVPGLAGEGEQYF.

This clonotype was observed many times. The rearrangement links TRBV6-5 to TRBJ2-4, with D maybe TRBD1 (5 bases). CDR3 length equals 13 residues. Germline CDR1 reads MNHEY; CDR2 reads SVGAGI. V gave up 0 bases and J gave up 7 bases, with 7 bases separating them. The CDR3 nucleotides are TGTGCCAGCAGTTACTCGGCAGGGAACATTCAGTACTTC. Its translation is CASSYSAGNIQYF.

V usage is TRBV7-9 and J usage is TRBJ1-3; no reliable D call. The V and J ends lost 5 bases and 0 bases respectively, with 11 bases between them. In germline, CDR1 is SEHNR, CDR2 FQNEAQ (reference sequence). The CDR3 has 15 amino acids. The CDR3 sequence is CASSLRETSGNTIYF. CDR3 coding DNA: TGTGCCAGCAGCCTTAGGGAAACCTCTGGAAACACCATATATTTT.

This clonotype was counted ten times or more. This chain links TRBV12-3 or TRBV12-4 with TRBJ2-5; TRBD2 is a possible D gene (5 bases). This CDR3 has 15 residues. Trimming stripped 0 bases from V and 6 bases from J, with 14 bases between. Written as DNA, the CDR3 is TGTGCCAGCAGTTTAGCAATAGTAAAGCGGCAGACCCAGTACTTC. Encoded protein: CASSLAIVKRQTQYF.